What follows are 18 T cell receptor beta chains derived from one specimen sequenced in a study of T cell responses to AZD1222 COVID-19 vaccine. Data came from immunoSEQ multiplex PCR; TCRdb stores just in-frame clones and leaves some out. Of about 150,000 clones listed, roughly 90% are singletons. This material consisted of peripheral blood, taken on day 0 of AZD1222 vaccination. The receptors were gathered from an adult in good health.

As to this clone: Distinct nucleotide sequences in the sample also encode this CDR3. The J gene is TRBJ1-1, the V gene TRBV12-3 or TRBV12-4; D uncertain. The ends were cut back, 5 bases at V and 5 bases at J, with 9 bases in the middle. The CDR3 is made up of 12 amino acids. CDR3 sequence: CASSPGGTEAFF. The CDR3 DNA reads TGTGCCAGCAGTCCCGGAGGAACTGAAGCTTTCTTT.

This chain uses TRBV28 with TRBJ1-2, with 12 bases identical to TRBD1. CDR1 MDHEN and CDR2 SYDVKM come from the germline V gene. The V gene end was trimmed by 7 bases and the J gene end by 4 bases; junction bases not matched to a gene: 7. The length of the CDR3 is 15 residues. In DNA, the CDR3 is TGTGCCAGCACCATGGGGACAGGGGGCGTCTATGGCTACACCTTC. Translated: CASTMGTGGVYGYTF.

This chain joins TRBV7-9 and TRBJ1-2; tentative D call: TRBD1 (5 bases). CDR1 is SEHNR and CDR2 is FQNEAQ in the germline V gene (reference sequence). This CDR3 is 14 amino acids long. V was trimmed by 2 bases and J by 2 bases, leaving 9 bases between them. The CDR3 loop reads CASSLTGANYGYTF. CDR3 coding DNA: TGTGCCAGCAGCTTAACAGGAGCAAACTATGGCTACACCTTC.

The V call is TRBV11-3, the J call TRBJ2-5; possibly TRBD1 for D (6 bases). Deletions cut 5 bases from V and 2 bases from J, with 12 bases between. Germline CDR1 and CDR2: SGHNT and YENEEA. The CDR3 totals 14 residues. In DNA, the CDR3 is TGTGCCAGCAGCGTGAGACAGGTACAAGAGACCCAGTACTTC. Translated: CASSVRQVQETQYF.

V gene TRBV10-3 combines with J gene TRBJ2-3; 7 bases line up with TRBD1. The germline V gene encodes CDR1 ENHRY and CDR2 SYGVKD. CDR3 length: 19 amino acids. Unmatched junction bases numbered 19, after V lost 3 bases and J lost 4 bases. The CDR3 loop reads CAISDSFLQQGKTPDTQYF. CDR3 DNA: TGTGCCATCAGTGACTCTTTTCTACAACAGGGGAAGACCCCAGATACGCAGTATTTT.

The chain links TRBV4-3 to TRBJ1-6; D is unclear. Looked up from germline, CDR1 is LGHNA and CDR2 is YSLEER. V gave up 3 bases and J gave up 0 bases, with 21 bases separating them. CDR3 length: 20 residues. CDR3 region: CASSQEAQTGRSSYNSPLHF. The CDR3 bases are TGCGCCAGCAGCCAGGAGGCGCAAACGGGAAGAAGCTCCTATAATTCACCCCTCCACTTT.

The chain recombines TRBV5-6 with TRBJ2-3; TRBD1 is a possible D gene (6 bases). Deletions cut 4 bases from V and 5 bases from J, with 11 bases between. Germline V CDR1 and CDR2: SGHDT, YYEEEE. The CDR3 extends over 13 amino acids. The CDR3 region is CASSLVGGDTQYF. CDR3 bases: TGTGCCAGCAGCCTGGTAGGGGGAGATACGCAGTATTTT.

This chain links TRBV19 with TRBJ2-2, with 8 bases fitting TRBD2. Per germline, CDR1 LNHDA and CDR2 SQIVND (reference sequence). Trimming removed 8 bases from V and 5 bases from J; junction bases left unmatched: 10. This CDR3 spans 15 amino acids. CDR3 DNA sequence: TGTGCCAGTGGATTGAGCGGGAGCGGAACCGGGGAGCTGTTTTTT. Its translation is CASGLSGSGTGELFF.

CDR3 amino acids: CASSLGGTGKSYEQYF. CDR3 DNA: TGTGCCAGCAGCTTAGGCGGGACAGGGAAGTCCTACGAGCAGTACTTC. V usage is TRBV7-2 and J usage is TRBJ2-7; TRBD1 matches 9 bases. There are 16 residues in the CDR3. J lost 1 base, V lost 1 base, and 5 bases had no gene match. Germline V gene sequence: CDR1 SGHTA, CDR2 FQGNSA.

The chain employs TRBV7-2 and TRBJ1-2; TRBD1 might be the D (5 bases). Trimming left V 2 bases short and J 2 bases short, with 9 bases between. CDR1 and CDR2 from the germline V gene are SGHTA and FQGNSA. This CDR3 contains 14 residues. The CDR3 spells CASSLNRWNYGYTF. The CDR3 DNA follows: TGTGCCAGCAGCTTAAACAGGTGGAACTATGGCTACACCTTC.

The chain has TRBV6-5 and TRBJ1-4; unclear D gene. The CDR3 spans 15 residues. Germline-derived CDR1 and CDR2 are MNHEY and SVGAGI. Trimming stripped 10 bases from V and 0 bases from J, with 15 bases between. This CDR3 is CATMRVGATNEKLFF. The CDR3 nucleotides are TGTGCCACGATGAGGGTTGGGGCAACTAATGAAAAACTGTTTTTT.

The rearrangement joins TRBV5-1 to TRBJ1-6; no clear D gene. The V end was cut by 0 bases, the J end by 9 bases, with 7 bases between. The V gene's germline CDR1 is SGHRS and CDR2 YFSETQ. This CDR3 comprises 13 residues. The CDR3 loop is CASSLAPGSPLHF. CDR3 nucleotide sequence: TGCGCCAGCAGCTTGGCCCCTGGTTCACCCCTCCACTTT.

The gene calls are TRBV5-1 and TRBJ2-7, with 9 bases aligning to TRBD1. V lost 3 bases, J lost 5 bases, and 6 bases stayed unmatched. This CDR3 spans 14 amino acids. Germline assignment: CDR1 SGHRS and CDR2 YFSETQ. The CDR3 sequence is CASSSGQGLNEQYF. The CDR3 DNA reads as TGCGCCAGCAGCTCAGGACAGGGGCTCAACGAGCAGTACTTC.

This sequence joins TRBV5-8 and TRBJ1-5; D not resolved. V shed 1 base and J shed 5 bases, with 13 bases lying between them. This CDR3 region has 15 residues. Germline-derived CDR1 and CDR2 are SGHTS and YDEGEE. The CDR3 sequence: CASSLTGYRDQPQHF. CDR3 nucleotide sequence: TGTGCCAGCAGCTTGACGGGATATCGGGATCAGCCCCAGCATTTT.

The chain uses TRBV3-1 (or the pseudogene TRBV3-2) and TRBJ1-3; perhaps TRBD1 as D (5 bases). V was clipped by 1 base and J by 10 bases, with 8 bases between them. Germline CDR1 is LGHDT and CDR2 is YNNKEL (reference sequence). There are 12 residues in the CDR3. CDR3 protein: CASSQVRETIYF. The CDR3 DNA reads as TGTGCCAGCAGCCAAGTCAGGGAAACCATATATTTT.

The V gene is TRBV7-9, the J gene TRBJ1-2; no clear D gene. CDR1 and CDR2 from the germline V gene are SEHNR and FQNEAQ (reference sequence). The length of the CDR3 is 14 residues. The V and J ends lost 3 bases and 6 bases respectively, with 14 bases between them. CDR3 protein: CASSLAEGYHGYTF. The DNA of the CDR3 is TGTGCCAGCAGCTTGGCTGAGGGTTACCATGGCTACACCTTC.

The chain employs TRBV6-2 or TRBV6-3 and TRBJ2-3; 8 bases are a match to TRBD2. Germline V CDR1 and CDR2: MNHEY, SVGEGT. V trimming: 0 bases; J trimming: 3 bases; junction bases outside the gene matches: 14. CDR3 size: 19 residues. The CDR3 loop is CASSYSRSPGGASTDTQYF. The CDR3 region has the DNA TGTGCCAGCAGTTACTCGAGGAGCCCCGGGGGGGCGTCGACAGATACGCAGTATTTT.

The chain employs TRBV4-3 and TRBJ2-1; 9 nucleotides align to TRBD2. Trimming removed 3 bases from V and 9 bases from J; junction bases left unmatched: 9. Germline CDR1 is LGHNA and CDR2 is YSLEER. The CDR3 length is 15 residues. CDR3 sequence reads: CASSQVAGESFEQFF. CDR3 DNA sequence: TGCGCCAGCAGCCAGGTAGCGGGAGAGAGCTTTGAGCAGTTCTTC.